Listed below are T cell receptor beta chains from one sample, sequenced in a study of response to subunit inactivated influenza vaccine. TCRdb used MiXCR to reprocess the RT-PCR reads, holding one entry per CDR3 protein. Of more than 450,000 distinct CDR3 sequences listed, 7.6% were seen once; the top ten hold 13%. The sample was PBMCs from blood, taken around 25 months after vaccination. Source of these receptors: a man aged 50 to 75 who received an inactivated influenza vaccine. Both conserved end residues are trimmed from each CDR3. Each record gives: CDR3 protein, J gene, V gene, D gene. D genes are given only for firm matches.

CDR3 protein: ASSPTSGFLTGELF; J gene: TRBJ2-2; V gene: TRBV4-1; D gene: TRBD2
CDR3 protein: ASSHLVRAYEQY; J gene: TRBJ2-7; V gene: TRBV3-1; D gene: NA
CDR3 protein: ATSRDLGGGQPQH; J gene: TRBJ1-5; V gene: TRBV15; D gene: NA
CDR3 protein: ASRVAGSRVSSTDTQY; J gene: TRBJ2-3; V gene: TRBV6-6; D gene: TRBD2
CDR3 protein: ASSPHLAGSTDTQY; J gene: TRBJ2-3; V gene: TRBV7-2; D gene: TRBD2
CDR3 protein: ASSESWGDTQY; J gene: TRBJ2-3; V gene: TRBV10-1; D gene: NA
CDR3 protein: ASSYSIVLSSGAKNIQY; J gene: TRBJ2-4; V gene: TRBV6-2/TRBV6-3; D gene: NA
CDR3 protein: ASTGTGLNYGYT; J gene: TRBJ1-2; V gene: TRBV12-3/TRBV12-4; D gene: TRBD1
CDR3 protein: ASSSSLEARTEAF; J gene: TRBJ1-1; V gene: TRBV5-6; D gene: NA
CDR3 protein: ASSDLTGGGERDYGYT; J gene: TRBJ1-2; V gene: TRBV2; D gene: NA
CDR3 protein: ASNLGASRTGELF; J gene: TRBJ2-2; V gene: TRBV12-3/TRBV12-4; D gene: NA
CDR3 protein: ASSFGTLFNQPQH; J gene: TRBJ1-5; V gene: TRBV5-5; D gene: NA
CDR3 protein: ATQGAHYNEQF; J gene: TRBJ2-1; V gene: TRBV2; D gene: TRBD1
CDR3 protein: ASSLGWRGGVETQY; J gene: TRBJ2-5; V gene: TRBV7-8; D gene: NA
CDR3 protein: SVDGGSVKNIQY; J gene: TRBJ2-4; V gene: TRBV29-1; D gene: NA
CDR3 protein: ASSFPLVSGSEETQY; J gene: TRBJ2-5; V gene: TRBV28; D gene: TRBD2
CDR3 protein: ASSQDPTGNGYT; J gene: TRBJ1-2; V gene: TRBV4-1; D gene: TRBD1
CDR3 protein: ASSLAGGSSYNEQF; J gene: TRBJ2-1; V gene: TRBV5-1; D gene: NA
CDR3 protein: ASSERGHGEKLF; J gene: TRBJ1-4; V gene: TRBV6-1; D gene: NA
CDR3 protein: ASSTGTSVVSHNEQF; J gene: TRBJ2-1; V gene: TRBV28; D gene: TRBD2
CDR3 protein: ASSLVGRGDYEQY; J gene: TRBJ2-7; V gene: TRBV7-9; D gene: NA
CDR3 protein: ASSFESPLAYEQY; J gene: TRBJ2-7; V gene: TRBV11-2; D gene: NA